This passage covers 24 T cell receptor beta chains from one sample sequenced in a study of CD8 T cell repertoires and HIV-1 epitope variants. Libraries were prepared by immunoSEQ multiplex PCR; TCRdb keeps only in-frame clonotypes and omits some of them. The sample yields thousands of clones, about three fifths seen once. Their cognate antigens are unknown. Source material: cultured CD8+ T cells derived from PBMCs. These receptors all come from a male donor with HIV.

CDR3 bases: TGTGCCAGCAGGAGACAGGCCACTGGGGCCAACGTCCTGACTTTC. This codes for CASRRQATGANVLTF. V and J are TRBV6-6 and TRBJ2-6, with D maybe TRBD1 (6 bases). CDR3 length equals 15 residues. The germline V gene encodes CDR1 MNHNY and CDR2 SVGAGI (reference sequence). Trimming removed 6 bases at V and 2 bases at J, with 11 bases between.

V is TRBV4-1 and J is TRBJ1-1, with D hard to call. CDR3 length: 13 residues. From germline, CDR1 is MGHRA and CDR2 YSYEKL. V gave up 4 bases and J gave up 0 bases, with 6 bases separating them. The CDR3 loop is CASSPVVNTEAFF. The CDR3 nucleotides are TGCGCCAGCAGCCCTGTCGTGAACACTGAAGCTTTCTTT.

The J gene is TRBJ2-1, the V gene TRBV28; 12 bases line up with TRBD1. Germline trimming cut 4 bases from V and 5 bases from J; bases unmatched to any gene: 9. The CDR3 has 17 amino acids. Germline values: CDR1 MDHEN, CDR2 SYDVKM. CDR3 DNA: TGTGCCAGCAGTTCCGGGACAGGGGGCTTCGGGGACAATGAGCAGTTCTTC. Amino acids: CASSSGTGGFGDNEQFF. Supplemented by reference TRBV28 and TRBJ2-1, the full variable domain reads DVKVTQSSRYLVKRTGEKVFLECVQDMDHENMFWYRQDPGLGLRLIYFSYDVKMKEKGDIPEGYSVSREKKERFSLILESASTNQTSMYLCASSSGTGGFGDNEQFFGPGTRLTVL.

This clone showed up just a few times. The chain couples TRBV7-8 to TRBJ1-5; D unclear. Germline-derived CDR1 and CDR2 are SGHVS and FQNEAQ. CDR3 size: 18 residues. Trimming cost V 3 bases and J 1 base, with 19 bases left between them. The CDR3 bases are TGTGCCAGCAGCTTGTTCGGGTGGGAGGGCCGCAGCAATCAGCCCCAGCATTTT. This encodes CASSLFGWEGRSNQPQHF.

The rearrangement joins TRBV5-1 to TRBJ2-7; 7 bases fit TRBD2. Per germline, CDR1 SGHRS and CDR2 YFSETQ. J was trimmed by 7 bases and V by 1 base; bases with no gene match: 8. The CDR3 spans 14 residues. DNA of the CDR3: TGCGCCAGCAGCTTGTTCGGCGGGGGTACAGAGCAGTACTTC. This codes for CASSLFGGGTEQYF. The whole variable domain, remainder taken from reference TRBV5-1 and TRBJ2-7, is KAGVTQTPRYLIKTRGQQVTLSCSPISGHRSVSWYQQTPGQGLQFLFEYFSETQRNKGNFPGRFSGRQFSNSRSEMNVSTLELGDSALYLCASSLFGGGTEQYFGPGTRLTVT.

This clone has only a few counts. The chain carries TRBV4-1 and TRBJ2-1; D unresolved. The germline V and J ends were trimmed by 4 bases and 4 bases, with 11 bases remaining between them. The CDR3 has 14 residues. From germline, CDR1 is MGHRA and CDR2 YSYEKL. DNA for the CDR3: TGCGCCAGCAGCCGTATAGGCGATTACAATGAGCAGTTCTTC. This codes for CASSRIGDYNEQFF.

The chain is built from TRBV28 and TRBJ1-1, with a tentative D call TRBD1 (5 bases). The CDR3 sequence is 14 residues long. Germline loops: CDR1 MDHEN, CDR2 SYDVKM. Trimming removed 6 bases at V and 0 bases at J, with 11 bases between. The CDR3 loop is CASRIRALNTEAFF. CDR3 nucleotides: TGTGCCAGCAGAATCAGGGCGTTGAACACTGAAGCTTTCTTT.

The J gene is TRBJ2-7, the V gene TRBV5-1; no firm D call. This CDR3 contains 15 residues. V was pared by 0 bases and J by 2 bases, with 12 bases between. Germline V gives CDR1 SGHRS, CDR2 YFSETQ. CDR3 sequence (DNA): TGCGCCAGCAGCTTGGGCCGCTTTAGACCCTACGAGCAGTACTTC. Amino acid sequence: CASSLGRFRPYEQYF.

In its sample, this clone was seen a few times. The J gene is TRBJ1-3, the V gene TRBV19; no clear D. V was trimmed by 5 bases and J by 1 base, leaving 12 bases between them. The CDR3 runs 15 residues. Germline V CDR1 and CDR2: LNHDA, SQIVND (reference sequence). As DNA, the CDR3 is TGTGCCAGTAGTCTCCTCAGCGGGTCTGGAAACACCATATATTTT. Its protein product is CASSLLSGSGNTIYF.

This rearrangement joins TRBV5-6 to TRBJ2-7, with D possibly TRBD1 on 6 matching bases. V was shortened by 3 bases and J by 0 bases, with 13 bases between the two germline ends. The CDR3 is made up of 15 amino acids. Germline V lookup: CDR1 SGHDT, CDR2 YYEEEE. The CDR3 spells CASSSGTLSSYEQYF. The CDR3 region has the DNA TGTGCCAGCAGCTCCGGGACATTGAGCTCCTACGAGCAGTACTTC.

The chain joins TRBV21-1 to TRBJ1-3; the table calls TRBD1, which could not be checked here. TRBV21-1 is annotated as a pseudogene. This CDR3 has 18 residues. CDR3 sequence: CASKGLVQGFFSGNTIYF. CDR3 DNA: TGTGCCAGTAAGGGGCTAGTTCAGGGGTTCTTCTCTGGAAACACCATATATTTT.

This clone was counted only a few times. CDR3 in amino acids: CASSFNLDGYEQFF. DNA for the CDR3: TGTGCCAGCAGCTTTAACCTCGACGGCTATGAGCAGTTCTTC. The V call is TRBV5-6, the J call TRBJ2-1; D not certain. Trimming left V 2 bases short and J 8 bases short, with 14 bases between. The CDR3 length is 14 residues. Germline loops: CDR1 SGHDT, CDR2 YYEEEE.

The V and J genes are TRBV2 and TRBJ1-4; TRBD1 agrees at 8 bases. The J segment lost 6 bases and the V segment lost 5 bases, leaving 8 bases of the junction unmatched. Germline lookup yields CDR1 SNHLY and CDR2 FYNNEI. This CDR3 has 15 amino acids. The CDR3 loop is CASSRTGGTDEKLFF. The CDR3 DNA reads TGTGCCAGCAGTCGAACAGGGGGGACCGATGAAAAACTGTTTTTT.

The CDR3 DNA reads as TGCGCCAGCAGCCAAGGAAGAGGCACTGAAGCTTTCTTT. Protein: CASSQGRGTEAFF. This chain uses TRBV4-1 with TRBJ1-1; D is unresolved. Germline-derived CDR1 and CDR2 are MGHRA and YSYEKL. The ends were cut back, 1 base at V and 4 bases at J, with 7 bases in the middle. The CDR3 loop spans 13 amino acids.

V gene TRBV7-6 combines with J gene TRBJ2-2, with no clear D. The CDR3 sequence is 13 residues long. Trimming stripped 0 bases from V and 6 bases from J, with 5 bases between. Germline-derived CDR1 and CDR2 are SGHVS and FNYEAQ. The CDR3 reads CASSLAGSGELFF. For the CDR3, the DNA is TGTGCCAGCAGCTTAGCCGGGTCCGGGGAGCTGTTTTTT.

The gene calls are TRBV2 and TRBJ2-6; a possible D gene is TRBD1 (6 bases). With 6 bases removed from V and 0 bases from J, the gap between germline ends came to 12 bases. Germline lookup yields CDR1 SNHLY and CDR2 FYNNEI. The CDR3 contains 16 residues. In DNA form, the CDR3 reads TGTGCCAGCAGCCAGGACAGCCGCTCTGGGGCCAACGTCCTGACTTTC. This encodes CASSQDSRSGANVLTF. Filled out from reference TRBV2 and TRBJ2-6, the complete variable domain reads EPEVTQTPSHQVTQMGQEVILRCVPISNHLYFYWYRQILGQKVEFLVSFYNNEISEKSEIFDDQFSVERPDGSNFTLKIRSTKLEDSAMYFCASSQDSRSGANVLTFGAGSRLTVL.

The table lists this clone with a count of one. The rearrangement links TRBV5-1 to TRBJ2-7; 10 nucleotides align to TRBD1. J lost 2 bases, V lost 2 bases, and 1 base had no gene match. This CDR3 comprises 14 residues. Per the germline V gene, CDR1 is SGHRS and CDR2 is YFSETQ. The CDR3 coding sequence is TGCGCCAGCAGCTTCGGGACAGGGGCCTACGAGCAGTACTTC. It is translated as CASSFGTGAYEQYF.

The chain carries TRBV15 and TRBJ2-3; either TRBD1 or TRBD2 may fit D (5 bases each). V shed 5 bases and J shed 2 bases, with 17 bases lying between them. This CDR3 contains 16 residues. Germline-derived CDR1 and CDR2 are LNHNV and YYDKDF (reference sequence). For the CDR3, the DNA is TGTGCCACCAGCGACGCCGGGGCCTCTGACACAGATACGCAGTATTTT. Translated, it gives CATSDAGASDTDTQYF. Complete variable domain (other parts from reference TRBV15 and TRBJ2-3): DAMVIQNPRYQVTQFGKPVTLSCSQTLNHNVMYWYQQKSSQAPKLLFHYYDKDFNNEADTPDNFQSRRPNTSFCFLDIRSPGLGDTAMYLCATSDAGASDTDTQYFGPGTRLTVL.

V gene TRBV10-3 combines with J gene TRBJ1-1; possible D gene TRBD1, 5 bases. The CDR3 sequence is 14 residues long. Germline V lookup: CDR1 ENHRY, CDR2 SYGVKD. The germline V and J ends were trimmed by 6 bases and 3 bases, with 14 bases remaining between them. The CDR3 nucleotides read TGTGCCATCAGCCCGGGGGGGTGGGACACTGAAGCTTTCTTT. Translating gives CAISPGGWDTEAFF.

V and J are TRBV5-1 and TRBJ2-5; 9 bases line up with TRBD2. Germline CDR1 reads SGHRS; CDR2 reads YFSETQ. CDR3 length equals 16 residues. V was clipped by 5 bases and J by 4 bases; unmatched bases: 12. DNA for the CDR3: TGCGCCAGCAGTTTTTATAGCGGGAGAAGGGGAGAGACCCAGTACTTC. Residues: CASSFYSGRRGETQYF.

This clone occurred a few times. V gene TRBV27 combines with J gene TRBJ2-5, with unresolved D. V lost 0 bases and J 4 bases, leaving 6 bases between the germline ends. Germline V gives CDR1 MNHEY, CDR2 SMNVEV (reference sequence). The CDR3 totals 13 residues. The CDR3 spells CASSLSSSETQYF. The DNA for the CDR3 is TGTGCCAGCAGTTTATCGTCCTCAGAGACCCAGTACTTC.

This clone occurred a few times. This CDR3 is CASRPKSGNEQYF. As DNA, the CDR3 is TGTGCCAGCAGGCCTAAAAGCGGGAACGAGCAGTACTTC. This chain connects TRBV27 to TRBJ2-7, with 7 bases aligning to TRBD2. CDR3 length: 13 amino acids. CDR1 and CDR2 (germline): MNHEY, SMNVEV (reference sequence). Losses at the gene ends were 6 bases for V and 5 bases for J; bases not matched to a gene: 7.

This chain links TRBV10-1 with TRBJ1-5; 8 bases fit TRBD1. CDR3 length: 14 residues. J lost 3 bases, V lost 6 bases, and 4 bases had no gene match. Germline CDR1 reads WNHNN; CDR2 reads SYGVQD (reference sequence). The CDR3 here is CASRDRDSNQPQHF. Written as DNA, the CDR3 is TGCGCCAGCAGGGACAGGGATTCCAATCAGCCCCAGCATTTT.

The chain uses TRBV13 and TRBJ2-7; D is perhaps TRBD1 (5 bases). The germline V gene has CDR1 PRHDT and CDR2 FYEKMQ (reference sequence). The CDR3 covers 14 residues. V was clipped by 5 bases and J by 2 bases, with 13 bases between them. CDR3: CASSDSTVTYEQYF. The CDR3 coding sequence is TGTGCCAGCAGCGACTCGACAGTTACCTACGAGCAGTACTTC.